This is a list of T cell receptor beta chains from one sample in a study of blood T cell repertoires in COVID-19. Assay used: immunoSEQ multiplex PCR; TCRdb lists only in-frame clones, some missing. The data show about 68,000 clones, around 85% seen once. Sample: peripheral blood. Source of these receptors: a woman aged 60-70 years with acute or convalescent COVID-19. The CDR3 runs from the conserved cysteine through the conserved F or W. Each record gives: V gene, D gene, clone size, J gene, CDR3 protein, CDR3 DNA. D genes are given only for firm matches. Not every row has a clone size; where given, it reads once, few, many or a size class.

V: TRBV12-5
D: .
size: .
J: TRBJ2-1
CDR3: CASGSRTVRANEQFF
DNA: TGTGCTAGTGGTTCGCGGACAGTCCGGGCCAATGAGCAGTTCTTC

V: TRBV13
D: TRBD1
size: .
J: TRBJ1-2
CDR3: CASSLNRGPNIYGYTF
DNA: TGTGCCAGCAGCTTAAACAGGGGGCCAAATATATATGGCTACACCTTC

V: TRBV19
D: TRBD2
size: .
J: TRBJ2-4
CDR3: CASSTRLAGGMGIQYF
DNA: TGTGCCAGTAGTACCCGACTAGCGGGTGGAATGGGCATTCAGTACTTC

V: TRBV6-6
D: TRBD1
size: .
J: TRBJ2-3
CDR3: CASSKQGTGSSDTQYF
DNA: TGTGCCAGCAGTAAGCAAGGGACAGGGAGTTCAGATACGCAGTATTTT

V: TRBV19
D: TRBD1
size: .
J: TRBJ1-5
CDR3: CASTAGTGNNQPQHF
DNA: TGTGCCAGTACTGCCGGGACAGGCAACAATCAGCCCCAGCATTTT

V: TRBV2
D: .
size: .
J: TRBJ1-5
CDR3: CASSGTRGFNQPQHF
DNA: TGTGCCAGCAGTGGGACACGAGGATTCAATCAGCCCCAGCATTTT

V: TRBV2
D: .
size: .
J: TRBJ1-2
CDR3: CASRGGPLLPGYTF
DNA: TGTGCCAGCAGGGGGGGTCCCCTACTCCCTGGCTACACCTTC

V: TRBV5-4
D: TRBD2
size: .
J: TRBJ2-3
CDR3: CASSGRLAEANTQYF
DNA: TGTGCCAGCAGCGGGAGACTAGCGGAGGCTAATACGCAGTATTTT

V: TRBV3-1/TRBV3-2
D: .
size: .
J: TRBJ1-5
CDR3: CASSRGQNNQPQHF
DNA: TGTGCCAGCAGCCGAGGACAGAATAATCAGCCCCAGCATTTT

V: TRBV14
D: TRBD1
size: .
J: TRBJ2-7
CDR3: CASSLMTSRTGALYEQYF
DNA: TGTGCCAGCAGCCTCATGACCTCCCGGACAGGGGCATTATACGAGCAGTACTTC

V: TRBV5-4
D: .
size: .
J: TRBJ2-5
CDR3: CASSLLDSQETQYF
DNA: TGTGCCAGCAGCTTACTCGACAGCCAAGAGACCCAGTACTTC

V: TRBV29-1
D: TRBD2
size: once
J: TRBJ2-1
CDR3: CSVCTSYYSGMGNNEQFF
DNA: TGCAGCGTTTGCACCTCCTACTATAGCGGGATGGGAAACAATGAGCAGTTCTTC

V: TRBV7-3
D: TRBD1
size: .
J: TRBJ1-6
CDR3: CASSLQGGNSPLHF
DNA: TGTGCCAGCAGCCTCCAGGGGGGAAATTCACCCCTCCACTTT

V: TRBV6-4
D: .
size: .
J: TRBJ2-1
CDR3: CASREYYNSYNEQFF
DNA: TGTGCCAGCAGAGAGTATTATAACTCCTACAATGAGCAGTTCTTC

V: TRBV28
D: TRBD1
size: once
J: TRBJ2-7
CDR3: CASSRTGWSYEQYF
DNA: TGTGCCAGCAGTCGGACAGGGTGGTCCTACGAGCAGTACTTC